This T cell receptor beta chain derives from a study of T cell changes during pregnancy in multiple sclerosis. Using immunoSEQ multiplex PCR, the repertoire was profiled, and TCRdb retains in-frame clones only, with some absent. The repertoire has some 36,000 clones, roughly 93% of them found once; the top ten carry approximately 4.6%. J was trimmed by 2 bases and V by 6 bases; bases with no gene match: 4. Germline-derived CDR1 and CDR2 are MNHEY and SVGAGI. The length of the CDR3 is 14 residues. The TCR was taken from a female donor in good health, enrolled as a control in a pregnancy study. The chain joins TRBV6-5 to TRBJ2-7; TRBD2 matches 10 bases. The sample in question was peripheral blood, obtained in the second trimester of pregnancy. The CDR3 sequence: CASSGTSGTYEQYF. CDR3 coding DNA: TGTGCCAGCAGCGGTACTAGCGGGACCTACGAGCAGTACTTC.